Listed below are T cell receptor beta chains from one sample, sequenced in a study of T cells in Graves' hyperthyroidism and ophthalmopathy. TCRdb redid the calling of the multiplex PCR reads with MiXCR, one entry per CDR3 protein. The data hold around 520,000 distinct CDR3 sequences, with roughly 15% observed a single time. Sample: blood. These TCRs come from a woman aged 40 to 55 with Graves' hyperthyroidism. The CDR3 runs from the conserved cysteine through the conserved F or W. The order of the fields is D gene, V gene, J gene, clone size, CDR3 protein, CDR3 DNA. The D gene is left open where the match is weak. Only part of the rows carry a size: once, few, many, or a class if the clone is expanded.

-	TRBV7-8	TRBJ1-1	many	CASSSNQGKAFF	TGTGCCAGCAGCTCGAATCAGGGGAAAGCTTTCTTT
-	TRBV18	TRBJ1-1	many	CASSPQRAANTEAFF	TGTGCCAGCTCACCACAAAGAGCGGCGAACACTGAAGCTTTCTTT
-	TRBV14	TRBJ2-1	few	CASSQELAGRSYNEQFF	TGTGCCAGCAGCCAAGAATTGGCGGGGAGGTCCTACAATGAGCAGTTCTTC
TRBD2	TRBV5-1	TRBJ2-5	-	CASSFAVAGARGLAETQYF	TGCGCCAGCAGCTTCGCCGTAGCGGGAGCTCGGGGTTTGGCAGAGACCCAGTACTTC
TRBD1	TRBV20-1	TRBJ2-7	-	CSAKTGTGEYEQYF	TGCAGTGCTAAAACCGGGACAGGGGAGTACGAGCAGTACTTC
-	TRBV27	TRBJ1-5	many	CASSLSGRRAGEPQHF	TGTGCCAGCAGTTTATCGGGACGGAGAGCGGGTGAACCCCAGCATTTT
-	TRBV5-1	TRBJ2-2	many	CASSLSQSDTGELFF	TGCGCCAGCAGCTTGAGTCAATCGGACACCGGGGAGCTGTTTTTT
TRBD1	TRBV29-1	TRBJ2-7	many	CSVEFATGTGGSGYYEQYF	TGCAGCGTTGAGTTTGCTACGGGGACAGGGGGTTCGGGCTACTACGAGCAGTACTTC
TRBD2	TRBV11-3	TRBJ2-1	many	CASSLDLSLAGVGEQFF	TGTGCCAGCAGCTTAGATCTGTCGCTAGCGGGAGTGGGCGAGCAGTTCTTC
-	TRBV9	TRBJ1-4	-	CASSGGLAATNEKLFF	TGTGCCAGCAGCGGGGGGCTCGCGGCAACTAATGAAAAACTGTTTTTT
TRBD1	TRBV28	TRBJ1-2	many	CASSLSGGDYGYTF	TGTGCCAGCAGTTTATCAGGGGGCGACTATGGCTACACCTTC
TRBD1	TRBV28	TRBJ2-7	many	CASSYSRDSSYEQYF	TGTGCCAGCAGTTACAGCCGGGACAGCTCCTACGAGCAGTACTTC
TRBD1	TRBV28	TRBJ2-1	many	CASSPPGGAYNEQFF	TGTGCCAGCAGTCCCCCAGGGGGCGCCTACAATGAGCAGTTCTTC
TRBD1	TRBV18	TRBJ2-7	many	CASSGNRGVYEQYF	TGTGCCAGCTCAGGAAACAGGGGGGTCTACGAGCAGTACTTC
-	TRBV20-1	TRBJ2-1	-	CSASVDNEQFF	TGCAGTGCTAGTGTCGACAATGAGCAGTTCTTC
TRBD2	TRBV20-1	TRBJ2-3	-	CSAQGLAGADTQYF	TGCAGTGCTCAGGGACTAGCTGGAGCAGATACGCAGTATTTT
TRBD1	TRBV27	TRBJ1-2	-	CASSSTDRVGGYTF	TGTGCCAGCAGTTCTACGGACAGGGTGGGTGGCTACACCTTC
TRBD1	TRBV20-1	TRBJ2-1	-	CSAPIGDSPTWEQFF	TGCAGTGCTCCTATCGGGGACAGTCCAACGTGGGAGCAGTTCTTC
TRBD2	TRBV6-1	TRBJ2-7	many	CASRPRNREVHEQYF	TGTGCCAGCAGGCCCCGGAATCGGGAGGTACACGAGCAGTACTTC
TRBD1	TRBV7-2	TRBJ2-2	many	CASSNSGGQGGELFF	TGTGCCAGCAGCAATTCAGGGGGTCAAGGCGGGGAGCTGTTTTTT
TRBD1	TRBV6-5	TRBJ2-7	many	CASSYGQGRTYEQYF	TGTGCCAGCAGTTACGGACAGGGTAGGACCTACGAGCAGTACTTC
-	TRBV20-1	TRBJ2-5	-	CSARPPLGLQETQYF	TGCAGTGCTAGGCCCCCATTAGGACTTCAAGAGACCCAGTACTTC
TRBD2	TRBV12-3/TRBV12-4	TRBJ2-1	-	CASSGLAGVYNEQFF	TGTGCCAGCAGTGGTCTAGCGGGAGTGTACAATGAGCAGTTCTTC
TRBD2	TRBV20-1	TRBJ2-1	many	CSARTGGRYNEQFF	TGCAGTGCTAGAACGGGAGGGCGCTACAATGAGCAGTTCTTC
-	TRBV5-1	TRBJ2-2	many	CASSSKPGENTGELFF	TGCGCCAGCAGCTCTAAGCCGGGAGAGAACACCGGGGAGCTGTTTTTT
-	TRBV28	TRBJ2-7	many	CASSSPPSSYEQYF	TGTGCCAGCAGTTCCCCCCCGAGCTCCTACGAGCAGTACTTC
-	TRBV2	TRBJ2-5	-	CASRRGPGETQYF	TGTGCCAGCCGTCGGGGCCCGGGGGAGACCCAGTACTTC
-	TRBV30	TRBJ2-2	many	CAWSLTGRSGELFF	TGTGCCTGGAGCCTAACGGGGAGAAGCGGGGAGCTGTTTTTT
TRBD2	TRBV20-1	TRBJ2-3	-	CSARSGTSGTDTQYF	TGCAGTGCTAGGTCCGGGACTAGCGGCACAGATACGCAGTATTTT
-	TRBV5-1	TRBJ1-4	many	CASSLQSGVGEKLFF	TGCGCCAGCAGCTTGCAATCCGGGGTTGGTGAAAAACTGTTTTTT
TRBD2	TRBV6-4	TRBJ2-1	-	CASSDSGTSGLNEQFF	TGTGCCAGCAGTGACTCAGGGACTAGCGGGTTGAATGAGCAGTTCTTC
-	TRBV10-3	TRBJ2-1	many	CAISEWSNEQFF	TGTGCCATCAGTGAGTGGAGCAATGAGCAGTTCTTC
-	TRBV5-8	TRBJ2-3	many	CASSIDEFATQYF	TGTGCCAGCAGCATCGACGAGTTTGCTACGCAGTATTTT
-	TRBV3-1	TRBJ2-1	many	CASSPWHGGGEQFF	TGTGCCAGCAGCCCATGGCACGGTGGGGGTGAGCAGTTCTTC
-	TRBV25-1	TRBJ2-1	few	CASSERQGTLGNEQFF	TGTGCCAGCAGTGAACGGCAGGGAACTCTAGGGAATGAGCAGTTCTTC
-	TRBV11-2	TRBJ2-5	many	CASTGQQETQYF	TGTGCCAGCACCGGACAACAAGAGACCCAGTACTTC
TRBD1	TRBV12-3/TRBV12-4	TRBJ1-2	many	CASSLDGQGDYGYTF	TGTGCCAGCAGTTTAGATGGGCAGGGGGACTATGGCTACACCTTC
-	TRBV27	TRBJ2-7	few	CASSFAGQSSYEQYF	TGTGCCAGCAGTTTCGCGGGACAGAGCTCCTACGAGCAGTACTTC
-	TRBV12-3/TRBV12-4	TRBJ2-1	many	CASSLVSGSYNEQFF	TGTGCCAGCAGTTTAGTCTCGGGCTCCTACAATGAGCAGTTCTTC
-	TRBV6-1	TRBJ1-1	many	CASATGNTEAFF	TGTGCCAGTGCGACAGGGAACACTGAAGCTTTCTTT
-	TRBV7-9	TRBJ1-1	once	CASSFQPGLMNTEAFF	TGTGCCAGCAGCTTTCAACCGGGACTCATGAACACTGAAGCTTTCTTT
-	TRBV5-1	TRBJ2-2	once	CASSLALGGTGELFF	TGCGCCAGCAGCTTGGCTTTGGGCGGGACCGGGGAGCTGTTTTTT
-	TRBV3-1	TRBJ2-2	many	CASSQPLAMTGELFF	TGTGCCAGCAGCCAGCCTCTAGCGATGACCGGGGAGCTGTTTTTT
-	TRBV27	TRBJ1-1	many	CASTPLGGGTEAFF	TGTGCCAGCACCCCCCTGGGGGGGGGCACTGAAGCTTTCTTT
-	TRBV12-3/TRBV12-4	TRBJ2-5	-	CASSLQGIENQETQYF	TGTGCCAGCAGTTTACAAGGAATAGAGAATCAAGAGACCCAGTACTTC
-	TRBV7-6	TRBJ2-7	few	CASSLAPSESYEQYF	TGTGCCAGCAGCTTAGCGCCTAGCGAGTCCTACGAGCAGTACTTC
TRBD2	TRBV2	TRBJ2-1	many	CASSEAGGSSYNEQFF	TGTGCCAGCAGTGAAGCGGGAGGGAGCTCCTACAATGAGCAGTTCTTC
-	TRBV4-1	TRBJ2-7	many	CASSETTSSSYEQYF	TGCGCCAGCAGCGAAACGACTAGTTCCTCCTACGAGCAGTACTTC
-	TRBV12-3/TRBV12-4	TRBJ2-3	many	CASSGLRADTQYF	TGTGCCAGCAGTGGTTTGCGCGCAGATACGCAGTATTTT
-	TRBV12-3/TRBV12-4	TRBJ1-2	-	CASSPKLAQGPNYGYTF	TGTGCCAGCAGTCCCAAACTCGCACAGGGACCTAACTATGGCTACACCTTC
-	TRBV20-1	TRBJ1-1	many	CSVRIAEAFF	TGCAGTGTACGGATAGCTGAAGCTTTCTTT
TRBD2	TRBV29-1	TRBJ2-1	many	CSVKRETYNEQFF	TGCAGCGTCAAGCGGGAGACCTACAATGAGCAGTTCTTC
-	TRBV7-9	TRBJ2-1	many	CASSSSTNQRYEQFF	TGTGCCAGCAGCTCAAGTACCAATCAAAGGTATGAGCAGTTCTTC
TRBD2	TRBV11-2	TRBJ2-7	many	CASSLLTSGALEQYF	TGTGCCAGCAGCTTACTCACTAGCGGGGCCCTCGAGCAGTACTTC
-	TRBV20-1	TRBJ1-2	once	CSAEDKGKGYTF	TGCAGTGCCGAGGACAAGGGGAAGGGCTACACCTTC
-	TRBV24-1	TRBJ2-3	many	CATSSRSVKWGTDTQYF	TGTGCCACCAGTTCTAGGTCGGTGAAGTGGGGGACAGATACGCAGTATTTT
-	TRBV2	TRBJ2-1	-	CASSEGPGFYNEQFF	TGTGCCAGCAGTGAAGGTCCGGGTTTCTACAATGAGCAGTTCTTC
TRBD2	TRBV20-1	TRBJ2-7	many	CSATAGPPYEQYF	TGCAGTGCCACAGCGGGACCACCCTACGAGCAGTACTTC
TRBD2	TRBV20-1	TRBJ2-7	few	CSARELAGVYEQYF	TGCAGTGCTAGAGAACTAGCGGGAGTTTACGAGCAGTACTTC
TRBD2	TRBV20-1	TRBJ2-1	-	CSASVASGRSEQFF	TGCAGTGCTAGTGTCGCTAGCGGGAGGTCTGAGCAGTTCTTC